These 24 T cell receptor beta chains originate from one sample sequenced in a study of OX40 agonist ivuxolimab in advanced cancers. Sequencing was performed with immunoSEQ multiplex PCR; in TCRdb, only in-frame clones are kept and a portion is missing. The profile shows about 76,000 clones, 85% of them singletons. Material: CD4+ or CD8+ T cells sorted from blood, obtained in a trial of the OX40 agonist ivuxolimab. The receptors derive from an adult with an advanced solid tumor such as melanoma, head and neck, liver or kidney cancer.

The chain joins TRBV15 to TRBJ2-1; tentatively, D is TRBD1 or TRBD2 (5 bases each). The CDR3 contains 18 residues. Trimming cost V 3 bases and J 0 bases, with 18 bases left between them. CDR1 LNHNV and CDR2 YYDKDF come from the germline V gene (reference sequence). CDR3 sequence (DNA): TGTGCCACCAGCAGTGGAGGAGGTAAGGGACGCTCCTACAATGAGCAGTTCTTC. This translates into CATSSGGGKGRSYNEQFF.

The chain is built from TRBV5-4 and TRBJ2-5; 9 nucleotides align to TRBD1. V trimming: 4 bases; J trimming: 1 base; junction bases outside the gene matches: 5. This CDR3 region has 15 residues. Germline CDR1 is SGHNT and CDR2 is YYREEE (reference sequence). The CDR3 sequence: CASSVGTGTQETQYF. The CDR3 nucleotides read TGTGCCAGCAGCGTTGGGACAGGGACCCAAGAGACCCAGTACTTC.

J is TRBJ1-1 and V is TRBV9, with no clear D. The germline V gene encodes CDR1 SGDLS and CDR2 YYNGEE. The CDR3 spans 15 residues. The V gene lost 4 bases and the J gene lost 1 base, with 14 bases spanning the gap. DNA of the CDR3: TGTGCCAGCAGCCCCTTTTGGGGTAGGAACACTGAAGCTTTCTTT. It specifies CASSPFWGRNTEAFF.

On this clone itself: Additional DNA sequences in this sample encode the identical CDR3. The genes are TRBV6-5 and TRBJ1-2; TRBD1 matches 11 bases. V dropped 2 bases and J dropped 4; count of bases not matched to a gene: 0. The CDR3 contains 14 residues. CDR1 MNHEY and CDR2 SVGAGI come from the germline V gene. The DNA of the CDR3 is TGTGCCAGCAGTTACGGGACAGGGGGCTATGGCTACACCTTC. It encodes CASSYGTGGYGYTF.

V is TRBV9 and J is TRBJ2-1; weak D call: TRBD2 (5 bases). The length of the CDR3 is 15 residues. With 0 bases removed from V and 5 bases from J, the gap between germline ends came to 12 bases. The germline V gene encodes CDR1 SGDLS and CDR2 YYNGEE. The DNA for the CDR3 is TGTGCCAGCAGCGTAGCTACGGGATATGACAATGAGCAGTTCTTC. This sequence encodes CASSVATGYDNEQFF.

This chain connects TRBV10-3 to TRBJ2-7; D is unresolved. The V end was cut by 7 bases, the J end by 2 bases, with 12 bases between. Germline V CDR1 and CDR2: ENHRY, SYGVKD. The CDR3 is 13 amino acids. The DNA of the CDR3 is TGTGCCATCAAGTCACCAGTGACCTACGAGCAGTACTTC. It specifies CAIKSPVTYEQYF.

This rearrangement joins TRBV18 to TRBJ1-3; D is ambiguous. The CDR3 spans 16 residues. The germline CDR1 and CDR2 sequences are KGHSH and LQKENI. Trimming stripped 3 bases from V and 0 bases from J, with 12 bases between. DNA for the CDR3: TGTGCCAGCTCACCCGTTACGGGTAGCTCTGGAAACACCATATATTTT. This gives the protein CASSPVTGSSGNTIYF.

The chain carries TRBV5-1 and TRBJ1-4; 9 positions agree with TRBD1. With V trimmed by 2 bases and J by 0 bases, 2 bases remained unmatched. Germline loops: CDR1 SGHRS, CDR2 YFSETQ. The CDR3 extends over 16 amino acids. CDR3 nucleotides: TGCGCCAGCAGCTTCGACAGGGGGGCAACTAATGAAAAACTGTTTTTT. Translation gives CASSFDRGATNEKLFF.

The rearrangement uses TRBV2 and TRBJ1-4; D unclear. CDR3 length: 11 amino acids. Trimming took off 8 bases at V and 8 bases at J, with 9 bases between the two ends. Germline V lookup: CDR1 SNHLY, CDR2 FYNNEI. CDR3: CASCLLEKLFF. In DNA, the CDR3 is TGTGCCAGCTGTCTCTTGGAAAAACTGTTTTTT.

The chain links TRBV10-3 to TRBJ2-1; 9 nucleotides match TRBD1. The CDR3 has 14 residues. J lost 6 bases, V lost 6 bases, and 6 bases had no gene match. Germline V gives CDR1 ENHRY, CDR2 SYGVKD. This CDR3 is CAIRPGQGSNEQFF. In nucleotides, the CDR3 is TGTGCCATCAGGCCGGGACAGGGAAGCAATGAGCAGTTCTTC.

The chain carries TRBV9 and TRBJ2-5; a possible D gene is TRBD2 (5 bases). This CDR3 has 13 residues. V lost 1 base and J lost 3, with 7 bases in between. Germline V lookup: CDR1 SGDLS, CDR2 YYNGEE. The CDR3 is CASSVSSKETQYF. The CDR3 bases are TGTGCCAGCAGCGTATCTAGCAAAGAGACCCAGTACTTC.

In regard to this clone: At one boundary the junction diverges from the germline segment, which might be a read error. This same CDR3 is encoded by further DNA sequences in the sample. The rearrangement links TRBV11-2 to TRBJ1-1, with D hard to call. Germline V gene lookup returns CDR1 SGHAT and CDR2 FQNNGV. This CDR3 has 13 residues. The DNA for the CDR3 is TGTGCCAGCAGCTTCAGGCGAAACACTGAAGCCTTCTTT. This gives the protein CASSFRRNTEAFF.

The genes are TRBV7-8 and TRBJ2-5; TRBD1 might be the D (5 bases). The CDR3 sequence is 14 residues long. V was trimmed by 3 bases and J by 1 base, leaving 9 bases between them. Germline V lookup: CDR1 SGHVS, CDR2 FQNEAQ. CDR3 sequence (DNA): TGTGCCAGCAGCTTGACAGAAACCCAAGAGACCCAGTACTTC. It translates to CASSLTETQETQYF.

The V gene is TRBV11-2, the J gene TRBJ1-1, with TRBD1 matching over 10 bases. Germline loops: CDR1 SGHAT, CDR2 FQNNGV. The length of the CDR3 is 15 residues. Germline trimming cut 4 bases from V and 4 bases from J; bases unmatched to any gene: 6. The CDR3 bases are TGTGCCAGCAGCTCGACAGGGGGCTTGGGCACTGAAGCTTTCTTT. Translating it yields CASSSTGGLGTEAFF.

This clone was recorded a few times. The chain links TRBV27 to TRBJ2-7; 13 bases match TRBD2. The V gene end was trimmed by 5 bases and the J gene end by 7 bases; junction bases not matched to a gene: 5. The CDR3 extends over 14 amino acids. Germline values: CDR1 MNHEY, CDR2 SMNVEV (reference sequence). The CDR3 here is CASSPTGLAGEQYF. CDR3 sequence (DNA): TGTGCCAGCAGTCCAACGGGACTAGCGGGAGAGCAGTACTTC.

The rearrangement links TRBV7-2 to TRBJ2-7; D unclear. The germline gives CDR1 SGHTA, CDR2 FQGNSA. With 1 base removed from V and 4 bases from J, the gap between germline ends came to 11 bases. The CDR3 loop spans 14 amino acids. In DNA, the CDR3 is TGTGCCAGCAGCTTAGGTGGTAGCAAATACGAGCAGTACTTC. Encoded protein: CASSLGGSKYEQYF.

V usage is TRBV7-2 and J usage is TRBJ2-3; D could derive from TRBD1 or TRBD2 (5 bases each). This CDR3 spans 15 amino acids. The germline gives CDR1 SGHTA, CDR2 FQGNSA. V was pared by 1 base and J by 4 bases, with 12 bases between. The CDR3 region is CASSLDGTPADTQYF. For the CDR3, the DNA is TGTGCCAGCAGCTTAGACGGGACCCCAGCAGATACGCAGTATTTT.

CDR3 coding DNA: TGTGCCTGGGGGGGGCCGCCGTCCGAGCAGTACTTC. This codes for CAWGGPPSEQYF. The chain couples TRBV30 to TRBJ2-7; the D gene could be TRBD1 or TRBD2 (6 bases each). With 5 bases removed from V and 6 bases from J, the gap between germline ends came to 14 bases. The CDR3 consists of 12 residues. From germline, CDR1 is GTSNPN and CDR2 SVGIG (reference sequence).

The V call is TRBV9, the J call TRBJ2-1, with D perhaps matching TRBD2 (6 bases). Trimming cost V 2 bases and J 8 bases, with 11 bases left between them. This CDR3 is built from 13 residues. Germline V gives CDR1 SGDLS, CDR2 YYNGEE. CDR3 sequence (DNA): TGTGCCAGCAGCGTCCGTGAGCGGGATGAGCAGTTCTTC. Translation: CASSVRERDEQFF.

The CDR3 region is CASSPNQASSGNTIYF. CDR3 in DNA: TGTGCCAGCTCACCAAACCAGGCCAGCTCTGGAAACACCATATATTTT. The chain has TRBV18 and TRBJ1-3; D remains ambiguous. CDR3 length: 16 amino acids. V shed 2 bases and J shed 0 bases, with 11 bases lying between them. CDR1 is KGHSH, CDR2 LQKENI, per germline.

The chain combines TRBV18 with TRBJ2-1, with 8 bases lining up with TRBD1. Germline V gene lookup returns CDR1 KGHSH and CDR2 LQKENI. V trimming: 1 base; J trimming: 6 bases; junction bases outside the gene matches: 5. The CDR3 spans 15 residues. CDR3 sequence reads: CASSPRSTGGNEQFF. The CDR3 DNA is TGTGCCAGCTCACCACGATCCACAGGGGGCAATGAGCAGTTCTTC.

The chain combines TRBV5-4 with TRBJ2-3; 9 nucleotides agree with TRBD2. V shed 0 bases, J shed 0 bases, and the junction held 5 bases outside the gene matches. Germline values: CDR1 SGHNT, CDR2 YYREEE (reference sequence). This CDR3 region has 17 residues. CDR3 amino acids: CASSLVGLAESTDTQYF. Written as DNA, the CDR3 is TGTGCCAGCAGCTTGGTGGGACTAGCAGAAAGCACAGATACGCAGTATTTT. The full variable domain, in which reference TRBV5-4 and TRBJ2-3 provide the parts outside the CDR3, is ETGVTQSPTHLIKTRGQQVTLRCSSQSGHNTVSWYQQALGQGPQFIFQYYREEENGRGNFPPRFSGLQFPNYSSELNVNALELDDSALYLCASSLVGLAESTDTQYFGPGTRLTVL.

CDR3 in DNA: TGTGCCAGTAGGGTTTCCGGGACAGGCGTTTATAGCAATCAGCCCCAGCATTTT. Translating gives CASRVSGTGVYSNQPQHF. This rearrangement joins TRBV19 to TRBJ1-5; 8 positions agree with TRBD1. The germline CDR1 and CDR2 sequences are LNHDA and SQIVND (reference sequence). CDR3 length equals 18 residues. J lost 0 bases, V lost 6 bases, and 13 bases had no gene match.

This clone occurred once. The chain carries TRBV4-2 and TRBJ1-4; the match to TRBD1 covers 10 bases. This CDR3 region has 18 residues. Germline CDR1 reads LGHNA; CDR2 reads YNFKEQ. Losses at the gene ends were 8 bases for V and 4 bases for J; bases not matched to a gene: 16. CDR3 coding DNA: TGTGCCAGCGGTGGGGGGACAGGGGCCCCCGCGGGTAATGAAAAACTGTTTTTT. It codes for CASGGGTGAPAGNEKLFF.